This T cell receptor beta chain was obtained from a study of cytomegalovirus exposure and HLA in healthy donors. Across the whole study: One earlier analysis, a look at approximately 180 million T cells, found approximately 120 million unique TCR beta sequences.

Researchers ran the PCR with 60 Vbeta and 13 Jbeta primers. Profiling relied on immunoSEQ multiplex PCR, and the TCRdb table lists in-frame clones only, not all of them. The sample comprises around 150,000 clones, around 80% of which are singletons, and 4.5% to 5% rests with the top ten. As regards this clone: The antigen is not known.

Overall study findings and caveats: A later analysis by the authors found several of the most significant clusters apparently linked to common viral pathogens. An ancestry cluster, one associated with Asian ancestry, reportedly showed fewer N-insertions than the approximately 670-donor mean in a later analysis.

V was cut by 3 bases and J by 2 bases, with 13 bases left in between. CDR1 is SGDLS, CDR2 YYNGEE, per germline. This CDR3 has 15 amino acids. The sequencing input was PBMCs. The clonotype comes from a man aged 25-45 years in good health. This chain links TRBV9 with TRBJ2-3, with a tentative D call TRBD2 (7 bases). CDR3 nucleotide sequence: TGTGCCAGCAGCGGCCCGGGGGGCTCCACAGATACGCAGTATTTT. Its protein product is CASSGPGGSTDTQYF.